This T cell receptor beta chain was found in a study of cytomegalovirus exposure and HLA in healthy donors. CDR1 and CDR2 from the germline V gene are SGHAT and FQNNGV. The CDR3 consists of 16 residues. A remark on this clone: Its antigen is undetermined. The junction departs from germline at one end; a sequencing error may be responsible.

PCR primers comprised 60 Vbeta and 13 Jbeta primers. The method was immunoSEQ multiplex PCR; TCRdb's version includes in-frame clones alone and lacks a portion of them. The profile shows around 200,000 clones, over 80% of them singletons. General study points: A likely sequencing artifact accounted for one observed cluster of highly shared sequence variants.

This sequence originates from a man in his forties or fifties in good health and CMV-seronegative. The sequenced sample was PBMCs. V gene TRBV11-2 combines with J gene TRBJ2-5, with 10 bases lining up with TRBD1. Here the CDR3 DNA reads TGTGCCAGCAGCTTAGCTCCGACAGGGGGCGAAGAGGCCCAGTACTTC. The encoded protein is CASSLAPTGGEEAQYF. Looking up the rest from reference TRBV11-2 and TRBJ2-5 gives the full variable domain: EAGVAQSPRYKIIEKRQSVAFWCNPISGHATLYWYQQILGQGPKLLIQFQNNGVVDDSQLPKDRFSAERLKGVDSTLKIQPAKLEDSAVYLCASSLAPTGGEEAQYFGPGTRLLVL.